The entry below describes one TCR beta chain. The CDR3 contains 16 residues. Germline V lookup: CDR1 SGHRS, CDR2 YFSETQ. The ends lost 3 bases at V and 4 bases at J; junction bases unmatched: 10. These data belong to a study of T cell changes during pregnancy in multiple sclerosis. The data were produced by immunoSEQ multiplex PCR, yet TCRdb's version contains in-frame clones alone and is incomplete. Among about 40,000 clones listed, around nine tenths were seen once. The chain uses TRBV5-1 and TRBJ2-1; 7 bases line up with TRBD2. This TCR derives from a female donor with multiple sclerosis, enrolled in a pregnancy study. This sample comprised peripheral blood, obtained before pregnancy. CDR3 nucleotides: TGCGCCAGCAGCTCAACCGGGACTACTCTTTACAATGAGCAGTTCTTC. Residues: CASSSTGTTLYNEQFF.